A single sample gave rise to the 10 T cell receptor beta chains below, sequenced in a study of regulatory T cells. Study outcomes and limitations: Hydrophobic residues at CDR3 positions 6 and 7 were enriched in conventional CD4+ T cells of CD3G-deficient patients.

The PCR used 52 TRBV and 13 TRBJ primers. The data were produced by immunoSEQ multiplex PCR, yet TCRdb's version contains in-frame clones alone and is incomplete. This repertoire shows over 20,000 clones, around nine tenths found once; its top ten account for 1.3%. No cognate antigen is known for these TCRs. Sequences were obtained from conventional CD4+ T cells sorted from blood. Receptors originate from a child aged 10 to 17 with CD3G deficiency.

The V call is TRBV7-6, the J call TRBJ2-3; TRBD1 agrees at 7 bases. Germline-derived CDR1 and CDR2 are SGHVS and FNYEAQ. The CDR3 runs 13 residues. J was trimmed by 11 bases and V by 0 bases; bases with no gene match: 5. CDR3 in amino acids: CASSLAPTGLQYF. In nucleotides, the CDR3 is TGTGCCAGCAGCTTAGCCCCGACAGGGCTGCAGTATTTT. Complete variable domain (other parts from reference TRBV7-6 and TRBJ2-3): GAGVSQSPRYKVTKRGQDVALRCDPISGHVSLYWYRQALGQGPEFLTYFNYEAQQDKSGLPNDRFSAERPEGSISTLTIQRTEQRDSAMYRCASSLAPTGLQYFGPGTRLTVL.

Note on this clone: Other DNA variants within this sample encode the same CDR3. The chain joins TRBV28 to TRBJ2-7; maybe TRBD2 (7 bases). From germline, CDR1 is MDHEN and CDR2 SYDVKM. This CDR3 has 15 amino acids. V was trimmed by 5 bases and J by 0 bases, leaving 14 bases between them. CDR3 sequence (DNA): TGTGCCAGCAGTCGCGGGGGCCGAGGCTCCTACGAGCAGTACTTC. Translated, it gives CASSRGGRGSYEQYF.

The chain links TRBV4-1 to TRBJ2-3; 9 bases agree with TRBD2. V was clipped by 4 bases and J by 6 bases; unmatched bases: 8. The CDR3 spans 15 residues. Germline V gene sequence: CDR1 MGHRA, CDR2 YSYEKL. DNA for the CDR3: TGCGCCAGCAGCCGAGCGGGAGGTTTGGGGGATACGCAGTATTTT. Translation gives CASSRAGGLGDTQYF.

This chain uses TRBV6-1 with TRBJ2-7, with TRBD2 matching 7 bases. Trimming took 3 bases from V and 9 from J; bases not matched to a gene: 17. Per the germline V gene, CDR1 is MNHNS and CDR2 is SASEGT. This CDR3 spans 16 amino acids. CDR3 bases: TGTGCCAGCAGTGATCATCGCGGGAGTTCCGGTACGGTGCAGTACTTC. Its protein product is CASSDHRGSSGTVQYF.

The chain has TRBV28 and TRBJ2-7; TRBD1 matches 7 bases. CDR3 size: 15 residues. The V gene end was trimmed by 5 bases and the J gene end by 5 bases; junction bases not matched to a gene: 12. In germline, CDR1 is MDHEN, CDR2 SYDVKM. The DNA of the CDR3 is TGTGCCAGCAGTCCAACGGGACAGAGAAGGAACGAGCAGTACTTC. It specifies CASSPTGQRRNEQYF.

The gene calls are TRBV28 and TRBJ1-1; tentatively, D is TRBD1 (5 bases). Per germline, CDR1 MDHEN and CDR2 SYDVKM. CDR3 size: 17 residues. Trimming took off 5 bases at V and 4 bases at J, with 23 bases between the two ends. The DNA for the CDR3 is TGTGCCAGCAGTCCGATCCGGGACCTCGGGGAGGGCACTGAAGCTTTCTTT. It encodes CASSPIRDLGEGTEAFF.

The V gene is TRBV5-1, the J gene TRBJ2-6; TRBD1 agrees at 7 bases. V gave up 0 bases and J gave up 0 bases; unmatched junction bases: 0. The CDR3 is 16 amino acids. The germline V gene has CDR1 SGHRS and CDR2 YFSETQ. CDR3 in DNA: TGCGCCAGCAGCTTGGACAGGGGCTCTGGGGCCAACGTCCTGACTTTC. Amino acids: CASSLDRGSGANVLTF.

This chain links TRBV6-1 with TRBJ1-1; possibly TRBD1 for D (5 bases). This CDR3 is built from 14 residues. Trimming took off 3 bases at V and 4 bases at J, with 12 bases between the two ends. Germline CDR1 is MNHNS and CDR2 is SASEGT. CDR3 DNA: TGTGCCAGCAGTGAGCGGGCGGGGGTCACTGAAGCTTTCTTT. It is translated as CASSERAGVTEAFF.

The rearrangement links TRBV6-1 to TRBJ1-2; TRBD1 might be the D (5 bases). CDR1 and CDR2 from the germline V gene are MNHNS and SASEGT. CDR3 length: 15 amino acids. V shed 7 bases and J shed 1 base, with 16 bases lying between them. The CDR3 DNA sequence: TGTGCCAGCAAGGATAGGGGCGCACGTAACTATGGCTACACCTTC. This encodes CASKDRGARNYGYTF.

J is TRBJ2-1 and V is TRBV7-8; perhaps D is TRBD1 or TRBD2 (6 bases each). This CDR3 is built from 16 residues. Trimming took 5 bases from V and 3 from J, leaving 17 bases between them. Looked up from germline, CDR1 is SGHVS and CDR2 is FQNEAQ. The CDR3 DNA reads as TGTGCCAGCAGCCCTAGAGGGGGGAGGTACTACAATGAGCAGTTCTTC. It specifies CASSPRGGRYYNEQFF.